This TCR beta chain was recorded in a study of neurological immune-mediated disorders. The study, taken as a whole, reports: Patients with HTLV-1-associated myelopathy had the highest level of TCR clonal expansion, whereas patients with multiple sclerosis had the lowest level, falling beneath the level found in healthy controls.

Indicated time point: longitudinal time-point 3. In this sample, this clonotype turned up many times. Its antigen is not identified. MiXCR, run by TCRdb on the 5' RACE reads, gives a single entry per CDR3 protein. Of roughly 100,000 distinct CDR3 sequences in the sample, 10% to 13% were seen once. V lost 4 bases and J lost 8, with 29 bases in between. The germline V gene has CDR1 SQVTM and CDR2 ANQGSEA. The CDR3 has 18 residues. The source is a female donor with HTLV-1-associated myelopathy (HAM/TSP). The specimen sequenced was PBMCs. J is TRBJ2-2 and V is TRBV29-1; the D gene is possibly TRBD2 (6 bases). The chain's CDR3 is CSVGAFGLRGLESGELFF. The CDR3 DNA reads TGCAGCGTTGGCGCCTTTGGTTTGCGGGGCCTCGAATCAGGGGAGCTGTTTTTT.